One sample yielded the 7 T cell receptor beta chains listed below, sequenced in a study of identical twins. TCRdb re-called the 5' RACE reads with MiXCR, one entry per CDR3 protein. In the table there are fewer than 800,000 distinct CDR3 sequences, roughly 7.1% of which are singletons. Separately, the same data were catalogued under a study of yellow fever vaccine responses in identical twins.

Sequenced: PBMCs. These receptors all come from a woman aged 18-29 years in good health.

The chain recombines TRBV5-1 with TRBJ2-5; TRBD1 or TRBD2 may be the D gene (5 bases each). Germline-derived CDR1 and CDR2 are SGHRS and YFSETQ. The CDR3 sequence is 14 residues long. V was clipped by 1 base and J by 2 bases, with 9 bases between them. In DNA, the CDR3 is TGCGCCAGCAGCTTGTGGGGGTTACAAGAGACCCAGTACTTC. It codes for CASSLWGLQETQYF.

This clonotype was recorded a few times. This chain connects TRBV2 to TRBJ2-1; 11 positions agree with TRBD2. The CDR3 extends over 16 amino acids. Trimming cost V 3 bases and J 15 bases; bases outside gene matches: 16. Germline CDR1 SNHLY, CDR2 FYNNEI. CDR3 protein: CASSENGELAGAWGFF. CDR3 DNA sequence: TGTGCCAGCAGTGAGAACGGGGAACTAGCGGGAGCTTGGGGGTTCTTC. Together with reference TRBV2 and TRBJ2-1, the CDR3 gives the full variable domain: EPEVTQTPSHQVTQMGQEVILRCVPISNHLYFYWYRQILGQKVEFLVSFYNNEISEKSEIFDDQFSVERPDGSNFTLKIRSTKLEDSAMYFCASSENGELAGAWGFFGPGTRLTVL.

The V gene is TRBV7-2, the J gene TRBJ2-3, with a possible D match to TRBD2 (5 bases). V dropped 2 bases and J dropped 6 bases, with 12 bases sitting between them. This CDR3 is 14 amino acids long. In germline, CDR1 is SGHTA, CDR2 FQGNSA. CDR3 loop: CASSLTRDGDTQYF. The DNA for the CDR3 is TGTGCCAGCAGCTTAACCCGGGATGGGGATACGCAGTATTTT.

This clonotype showed up many times. This chain uses TRBV7-9 with TRBJ2-7; 10 nucleotides agree with TRBD1. The length of the CDR3 is 15 residues. CDR1 and CDR2 from the germline V gene are SEHNR and FQNEAQ (reference sequence). Germline trimming cut 4 bases from V and 4 bases from J; bases unmatched to any gene: 7. CDR3: CASSWPGQGFYEQYF. Written as DNA, the CDR3 is TGTGCCAGCAGCTGGCCGGGACAGGGGTTTTACGAGCAGTACTTC.

Many counts were recorded for this clonotype. This chain joins TRBV5-1 and TRBJ2-2, with unresolved D. Germline V gene lookup returns CDR1 SGHRS and CDR2 YFSETQ. The CDR3 sequence is 14 residues long. Trimming removed 0 bases at V and 3 bases at J, with 6 bases between. Written as DNA, the CDR3 is TGCGCCAGCAGCTTGGTGAGCGACACCGGGGAGCTGTTTTTT. Protein sequence: CASSLVSDTGELFF.

This clonotype was observed at least ten times. The rearrangement uses TRBV11-2 and TRBJ2-3; 10 bases fit TRBD1. Germline V CDR1 and CDR2: SGHAT, FQNNGV. V shed 2 bases, J shed 5 bases, and the junction held 7 bases outside the gene matches. The CDR3 is made up of 16 amino acids. CDR3 bases: TGTGCCAGCAGCTTACTGTCCGGACAGGGGGTAGATACGCAGTATTTT. This encodes CASSLLSGQGVDTQYF.

There are a few counts of this clonotype. This rearrangement joins TRBV4-1 to TRBJ1-6; no clear D. V lost 1 base and J lost 0, with 13 bases in between. The CDR3 consists of 18 residues. Germline lookup yields CDR1 MGHRA and CDR2 YSYEKL. CDR3 coding DNA: TGCGCCAGCAGCCAAGTATCTGGGTTAAGCTCCTATAATTCACCCCTCCACTTT. Its translation: CASSQVSGLSSYNSPLHF.